This T cell receptor (beta chain) appears in the sequencing data of a study of shared clonotypes between healthy human individuals. In germline, CDR1 is SGHVS, CDR2 FQNEAQ. This CDR3 region has 15 residues. Trimming cost V 5 bases and J 4 bases, with 17 bases left between them. Concerning this clone itself: No antigen is known for it.

Sequencing used immunoSEQ multiplex PCR; TCRdb keeps in-frame clones, though not all of them. The sample yields over a million clones, 98% seen once. Study-level findings and limits: Relative to clonotypes present in all four donors, those not shared had lower generation probabilities. The study found 4.5% to 5% of naive CD4 clonotypes shared across a handful of donors.

V gene TRBV7-8 combines with J gene TRBJ1-2; D is possibly TRBD1 (6 bases). The receptor's source is a man aged 25-45 years in good health. The sequenced sample consisted of naive CD4+ T cells sorted from blood. Subset: CD45RA+ positively selected. CDR3 amino acids: CASSSRTALSYGYTF. The CDR3 DNA sequence: TGTGCCAGCAGCAGCAGGACAGCTTTGAGCTATGGCTACACCTTC.